This TCR beta chain stems from a study of T cells in Graves' hyperthyroidism and ophthalmopathy. RNA transcripts served as the template for amplifying TCR beta CDR3 regions. The HTBI primer set drove a first-round RT-PCR of the TCR CDR3. MiXCR, run by TCRdb on the multiplex PCR reads, gives a single entry per CDR3 protein. This sample yields about 590,000 distinct CDR3 sequences, of which approximately 15% are seen a single time; about 7% belongs to the top ten. J gave up 5 bases and V 8 bases, and 16 bases lay outside the gene matches. This CDR3 comprises 18 residues. Germline V gene data show CDR1 as SGHTA and CDR2 as FQGNSA. Each person with ophthalmopathy scored at least 3 on the Clinical Activity Score, reached NOSPECS grade 4 or higher, and had been ill under 3 months. Thyroid ultrasound, orbital computed tomography, clinical symptoms, and serum thyroxine and TRAb underpinned diagnoses. PBMCs were obtained from 9.5 to 10 ml fresh peripheral blood.

This clonotype was detected many times. Its target is unknown. Study-level findings and limits: From stable hyperthyroidism, ophthalmopathy was separated by a 13 V-J model.

The sequencing sample was made of blood. J is TRBJ2-5 and V is TRBV7-2; TRBD2 matches 14 bases. The TCR originated in a woman aged 18-29 years with Graves' ophthalmopathy. The chain's CDR3 is CASGGGGLAGGAGETQYF. As DNA, the CDR3 is TGTGCCAGCGGCGGCGGAGGACTAGCGGGAGGAGCGGGGGAGACCCAGTACTTC.